The 28 T cell receptor beta chains presented below share a single source sample, sequenced in a study of breast tumors, draining lymph nodes, adjacent tissues. Axillary draining lymph nodes of breast cancer patients supplied the node samples. TCRdb reanalysed the multiplex PCR reads using MiXCR and keeps one entry per CDR3 protein. The sample carries about 80,000 distinct CDR3 sequences, approximately 20% recorded once. The sample was axillary lymph node tissue. These receptors originate from a female donor with breast cancer. Some clones in this sample may be carry-over from other donors' samples.

A remark on this clonotype: The junction differs from germline at one of its ends, possibly a read error. V gene TRBV4-2 combines with J gene TRBJ2-5; D is possibly TRBD2 (7 bases). This CDR3 has 15 amino acids. Germline V gene lookup returns CDR1 LGHNA and CDR2 YNFKEQ. CDR3 in amino acids: CANSQGGGGQETQYF. CDR3 bases: TGTGCCAACAGCCAAGGGGGGGGGGGGCAGGAGACCCAGTACTTC.

A note on this clonotype: A read error may be the cause here, since a much bigger clone is one base away. The gene calls are TRBV6-5 and TRBJ2-5, with D possibly being TRBD2 (6 bases). The V end lost 2 bases, the J end lost 5 bases, and 12 bases lay between the germline ends. Germline loops: CDR1 MNHEY, CDR2 SVGAGI. This CDR3 is built from 14 residues. The CDR3 here is CASSYGGLMETQYF. For the CDR3, the DNA is TGTGCCAGCAGTTACGGGGGACTTATGGAGACCCAGTACTTC.

Many counts were recorded for this clonotype. The rearrangement uses TRBV12-5 and TRBJ2-3, with D possibly TRBD1 on 5 matching bases. The CDR3 has 16 residues. In germline, CDR1 is LGHNT, CDR2 FRNRAP. V was pared by 9 bases and J by 1 base, with 20 bases between. The CDR3 nucleotides are TGTGCTAGCTCCGGAAACTCAGGGATACGCACAGATACGCAGTATTTT. It specifies CASSGNSGIRTDTQYF.

This chain joins TRBV5-4 and TRBJ1-1; 11 bases align to TRBD1. V dropped 4 bases and J dropped 2; count of bases not matched to a gene: 10. Germline CDR1 SGHNT, CDR2 YYREEE (reference sequence). The CDR3 extends over 17 amino acids. CDR3 bases: TGTGCCAGCAGCATGCCCCCGGGACAGGGGGAAAACACTGAAGCTTTCTTT. The encoded protein is CASSMPPGQGENTEAFF.

The rearrangement uses TRBV18 and TRBJ2-3; unclear D gene. Germline CDR1 KGHSH, CDR2 LQKENI. V lost 4 bases and J 1 base, leaving 6 bases between the germline ends. CDR3 length: 13 amino acids. CDR3 DNA sequence: TGTGCCAGCTCACTCGGACGCACAGATACGCAGTATTTT. Translated, it gives CASSLGRTDTQYF. The variable domain in full, with the rest retrieved from reference TRBV18 and TRBJ2-3, is NAGVMQNPRHLVRRRGQEARLRCSPMKGHSHVYWYRQLPEEGLKFMVYLQKENIIDESGMPKERFSAEFPKEGPSILRIQQVVRGDSAAYFCASSLGRTDTQYFGPGTRLTVL.

This clonotype was picked up many times. The genes are TRBV20-1 and TRBJ2-5; 10 bases line up with TRBD2. The CDR3 covers 16 residues. V gave up 0 bases and J gave up 5 bases; unmatched junction bases: 9. Germline CDR1 and CDR2: DFQATT and SNEGSKA (reference sequence). The CDR3: CSARDSLAGVVETQYF. The DNA for the CDR3 is TGCAGTGCTAGAGATTCGCTAGCGGGAGTGGTGGAGACCCAGTACTTC.

As concerns this clonotype: This may stem from a read error, because a much larger clone lies one nucleotide away. Here the CDR3 reads CASSQDLQHPYNEQFF. Here the CDR3 DNA reads TGCGCCAGCAGCCAAGATTTACAGCACCCGTACAATGAGCAGTTCTTC. The J gene is TRBJ2-1, the V gene TRBV4-3; D is ambiguous. This CDR3 has 16 residues. With 0 bases removed from V and 4 bases from J, the gap between germline ends came to 13 bases. CDR1 and CDR2 (germline): LGHNA, YSLEER.

This clonotype came up many times. The J gene is TRBJ2-7, the V gene TRBV5-1; no clear D. Germline CDR1 is SGHRS and CDR2 is YFSETQ. The CDR3 runs 14 residues. The V end lost 2 bases, the J end lost 2 bases, and 11 bases lay between the germline ends. The CDR3 bases are TGCGCCAGCAGCTTTGAACCCACTGCCTACGAGCAGTACTTC. Translating gives CASSFEPTAYEQYF.

This chain joins TRBV6-2 or TRBV6-3 and TRBJ1-5; D is possibly TRBD1 (5 bases). Germline CDR1 reads MNHEY; CDR2 reads SVGEGT. V lost 5 bases, J lost 3 bases, and 11 bases lay in between. The CDR3 is made up of 14 amino acids. CDR3: CASSMGGANQPQHF. The CDR3 region has the DNA TGTGCCAGCAGTATGGGGGGAGCCAATCAGCCCCAGCATTTT.

This clonotype was observed many times. This chain connects TRBV7-9 to TRBJ2-7, with D perhaps TRBD1 (5 bases). CDR1 is SEHNR, CDR2 FQNEAQ, per germline (reference sequence). The CDR3 runs to 13 residues. V lost 4 bases, J lost 2 bases, and 9 bases lay in between. The DNA for the CDR3 is TGTGCCAGCAGCTCCAGGGTAACCTACGAGCAGTACTTC. It yields the protein CASSSRVTYEQYF.

This clonotype came up many times. CDR3 sequence reads: CASSLVFRGGDTQYF. The CDR3 nucleotides read TGCGCCAGCAGCTTGGTTTTCAGGGGCGGAGATACGCAGTATTTT. V usage is TRBV5-1 and J usage is TRBJ2-3, with a possible D match to TRBD1 (6 bases). V lost 0 bases and J lost 5, with 13 bases in between. CDR1 and CDR2 (germline): SGHRS, YFSETQ. The CDR3 totals 15 residues.

The table lists this clonotype with many counts. Written as DNA, the CDR3 is TGCGCCAGCAGCTTGGGGGGACAGGGCTACGAGCAGTACTTC. This codes for CASSLGGQGYEQYF. The genes are TRBV5-1 and TRBJ2-7, with 9 bases lining up with TRBD1. Trimming removed 0 bases from V and 3 bases from J; junction bases left unmatched: 1. Germline values: CDR1 SGHRS, CDR2 YFSETQ. The CDR3 spans 14 residues.

This clonotype came up many times. This chain links TRBV3-1 with TRBJ2-5; D is ambiguous. The germline V gene has CDR1 LGHDT and CDR2 YNNKEL (reference sequence). Trimming took 1 base from V and 1 from J, leaving 1 base between them. The CDR3 loop spans 12 amino acids. The CDR3 reads CASSQVQETQYF. In DNA, the CDR3 is TGTGCCAGCAGCCAAGTCCAAGAGACCCAGTACTTC.

On this clonotype: Likely a read error: the CDR3 ends without its conserved phenylalanine or tryptophan. V and J are TRBV7-3 and TRBJ2-1, with D hard to call. Trimming took off 1 base at V and 3 bases at J, with 4 bases between the two ends. Germline loops: CDR1 SGHTA, CDR2 FQGTGA. This CDR3 has 13 amino acids. The CDR3 loop reads CASSLSNYNEQFL. CDR3 DNA: TGTGCCAGCAGCTTAAGCAACTACAATGAGCAGTTCCTC.

Only one count was recorded for this clonotype. A read error may account for a junction end that differs from germline. The V gene is TRBV25-1, the J gene TRBJ2-7, with D perhaps TRBD1 (5 bases). This CDR3 region has 15 residues. The germline V gene encodes CDR1 MGHDK and CDR2 SYGVNS. The CDR3 loop is CASSEGIGVTYEQYF. CDR3 DNA: TGTGCCAGTAGTGAAGGAATAGGGGTAACCTACGAGCAGTACTTC.

The chain joins TRBV30 to TRBJ1-3; a weak D match, TRBD1 (5 bases). CDR1 is GTSNPN, CDR2 SVGIG, per germline (reference sequence). The length of the CDR3 is 15 residues. V was trimmed by 3 bases and J by 0 bases, leaving 12 bases between them. CDR3 coding DNA: TGTGCCTGGAGGGGGACGGCGACCTCTGGAAACACCATATATTTT. This codes for CAWRGTATSGNTIYF.

Worth noting for this clonotype: A much larger clonotype is one base distant, so this may be a read error. The chain joins TRBV6-5 to TRBJ2-7, with 7 bases matching TRBD2. V was clipped by 5 bases and J by 6 bases; unmatched bases: 28. Germline V gene sequence: CDR1 MNHEY, CDR2 SVGAGI. The CDR3 runs to 20 residues. For the CDR3, the DNA is TGTGCCAGCAGTCGCCCGTTTGGGGCCAGCCTGGGAGGCGGGGGATGCGAGCAGTACTTC. Translated, it gives CASSRPFGASLGGGGCEQYF.

As regards this clonotype: Being one base from a much bigger clone, this may be a read error. J is TRBJ1-2 and V is TRBV19; TRBD1 matches at 7 bases. The CDR3 covers 14 residues. Germline V lookup: CDR1 LNHDA, CDR2 SQIVND (reference sequence). CDR3: CASSTGTANYSYTF. DNA of the CDR3: TGTGCCAGTAGTACCGGGACAGCTAACTATAGCTACACCTTC.

Regarding this clonotype: A read error may explain this, as a much larger clone is one base away. The CDR3 end shows no conserved phenylalanine or tryptophan, and so a read error is likely. The rearrangement joins TRBV7-3 to TRBJ2-7; 8 nucleotides align to TRBD1. The CDR3 extends over 17 amino acids. Germline lookup yields CDR1 SGHTA and CDR2 FQGTGA. This CDR3 reads CANSLKTGTGYSYEQYL. Written as DNA, the CDR3 is TGTGCCAACAGCTTAAAAACCGGGACAGGATACTCCTACGAGCAGTACCTC.

This clonotype occurred many times. The chain uses TRBV12-3 or TRBV12-4 and TRBJ1-3; D gene ambiguous. V was trimmed by 2 bases and J by 8 bases, leaving 19 bases between them. The CDR3 consists of 16 residues. CDR3 bases: TGTGCCAGCAGTTTAACGGTCGGGCCCTCAGGAGACACCATATATTTT. The encoded protein is CASSLTVGPSGDTIYF.

Many counts were recorded for this clonotype. The chain uses TRBV20-1 and TRBJ2-5; 7 nucleotides align to TRBD2. The J segment lost 5 bases and the V segment lost 5 bases, leaving 17 bases of the junction unmatched. The CDR3 has 16 amino acids. The germline CDR1 and CDR2 sequences are DFQATT and SNEGSKA (reference sequence). CDR3 in amino acids: CSAQRGGEWGVETQYF. The CDR3 coding sequence is TGCAGTGCTCAAAGGGGAGGGGAGTGGGGTGTGGAGACCCAGTACTTC.

About this clonotype itself: The junction departs from germline at one end; a sequencing error may be responsible. V usage is TRBV2 and J usage is TRBJ2-7, with TRBD2 matching over 9 bases. The CDR3 has 14 residues. The V gene's germline CDR1 is SNHLY and CDR2 FYNNEI. The CDR3, as DNA: TGCGCCAGCAGTTATAGCGGGAGCTCCTACGAGCAGTACTTC. Its translation is CASSYSGSSYEQYF.

In regard to this clonotype: This clone may be a read error of a much larger clone one base away. The chain links TRBV6-1 to TRBJ2-5; D is possibly TRBD1 (5 bases). This CDR3 has 11 residues. In germline, CDR1 is MNHNS, CDR2 SASEGT. Here the CDR3 DNA reads TGTGCCAGCAGGGGGCAAGAGACCCAGCACTTC. This translates into CASRGQETQHF.

This clonotype was counted at least ten times. The chain is built from TRBV19 and TRBJ1-2, with 9 bases that match TRBD1. With V trimmed by 6 bases and J by 0 bases, 2 bases remained unmatched. The germline CDR1 and CDR2 sequences are LNHDA and SQIVND (reference sequence). CDR3 length: 14 amino acids. CDR3 nucleotides: TGTGCCAGTAGCCGACAGGGGGCTAACTATGGCTACACCTTC. It yields the protein CASSRQGANYGYTF.

Ten or more counts support this clonotype. This chain uses TRBV7-9 with TRBJ2-7, with 10 bases fitting TRBD2. V gave up 1 base and J gave up 2 bases; unmatched junction bases: 8. The germline CDR1 and CDR2 sequences are SEHNR and FQNEAQ (reference sequence). The CDR3 has 17 residues. The CDR3 is CASSLVFGTSGTYEQYF. The DNA of the CDR3 is TGTGCCAGCAGCTTAGTGTTCGGAACTAGCGGGACCTACGAGCAGTACTTC.

As to this clonotype: A much larger clone lies one base from this, so it may be a read error. The V call is TRBV5-1, the J call TRBJ2-1; D remains unclear. The CDR3 totals 14 residues. Trimming shortened V by 2 bases and J by 3 bases, and 9 bases separated the two germline ends. Per germline, CDR1 SGHRS and CDR2 YFSETQ. CDR3 loop: CASSFGTYYNEQFF. Written as DNA, the CDR3 is TGCGCCAGCAGCTTTGGCACTTACTACAATGAGCAGTTCTTC. The full variable domain, completed using reference TRBV5-1 and TRBJ2-1, is KAGVTQTPRYLIKTRGQQVTLSCSPISGHRSVSWYQQTPGQGLQFLFEYFSETQRNKGNFPGRFSGRQFSNSRSEMNVSTLELGDSALYLCASSFGTYYNEQFFGPGTRLTVL.

This clonotype showed up just a few times. A much larger clone sits a single nucleotide away, making a read error possible. The chain joins TRBV7-3 to TRBJ2-7; D might be TRBD2 (6 bases). V was cut by 4 bases and J by 5 bases, with 15 bases left in between. The CDR3 runs 14 residues. The germline V gene encodes CDR1 SGHTA and CDR2 FQGTGA. The DNA for the CDR3 is TGTGCCAGCAGCTCGGGACGGGGAGGCCACGAGCAGTACTTC. This encodes CASSSGRGGHEQYF.

This clonotype has at least ten counts. The chain links TRBV11-2 to TRBJ2-3, with TRBD2 identical over 7 bases. CDR1 SGHAT and CDR2 FQNNGV come from the germline V gene. Trimming cost V 4 bases and J 3 bases; bases outside gene matches: 7. The CDR3 extends over 15 amino acids. The chain's CDR3 is CASSSAGVPTDTQYF. CDR3 in DNA: TGTGCCAGCAGCTCTGCGGGAGTCCCTACAGATACGCAGTATTTT.